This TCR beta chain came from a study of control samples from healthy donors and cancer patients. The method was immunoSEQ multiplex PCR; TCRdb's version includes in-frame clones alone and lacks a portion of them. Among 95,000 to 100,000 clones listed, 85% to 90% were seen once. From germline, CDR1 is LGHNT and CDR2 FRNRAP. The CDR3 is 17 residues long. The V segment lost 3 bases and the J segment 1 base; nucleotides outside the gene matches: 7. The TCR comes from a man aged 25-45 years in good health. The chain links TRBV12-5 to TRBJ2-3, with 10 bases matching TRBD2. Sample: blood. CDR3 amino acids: CASGFGPGTSGTDTQYF. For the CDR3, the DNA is TGTGCTAGTGGTTTTGGACCCGGGACTAGCGGCACAGATACGCAGTATTTT.